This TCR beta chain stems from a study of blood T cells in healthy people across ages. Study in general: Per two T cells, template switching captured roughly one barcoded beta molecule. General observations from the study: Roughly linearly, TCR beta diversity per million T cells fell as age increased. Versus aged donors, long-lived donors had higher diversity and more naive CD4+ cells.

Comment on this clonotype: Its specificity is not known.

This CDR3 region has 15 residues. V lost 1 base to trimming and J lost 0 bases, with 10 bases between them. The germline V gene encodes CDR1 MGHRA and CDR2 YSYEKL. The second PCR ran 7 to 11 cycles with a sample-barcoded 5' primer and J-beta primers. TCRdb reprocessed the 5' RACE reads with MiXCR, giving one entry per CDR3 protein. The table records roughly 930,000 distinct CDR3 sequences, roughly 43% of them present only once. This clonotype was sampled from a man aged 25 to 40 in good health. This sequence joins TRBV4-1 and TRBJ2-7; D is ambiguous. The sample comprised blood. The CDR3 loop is CASSQGFHGSYEQYF. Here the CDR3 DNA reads TGCGCCAGCAGCCAAGGGTTTCATGGCTCCTACGAGCAGTACTTC.